These T cell receptor beta chains were read from a single sample in a study of shared clonotypes between healthy human individuals. Repertoires were generated with immunoSEQ multiplex PCR, while TCRdb's copy carries only in-frame clones and drops some. The table lists over 850,000 clones, 75% to 80% of them singletons. Sequenced: memory CD4+ T cells from PBMCs. The receptor source for this set is a man between 18 and 29 years old in good health. Some clones in this sample may be carry-over from other donors' samples. CDR3s include the opening cysteine and the closing phenylalanine or tryptophan. Fields, in order: J gene, clone size, V gene, D gene, CDR3 DNA, CDR3 protein. A D gene is named only where the DNA matches it firmly. A clone size is listed for some rows: how often the clone was seen (once, few, many), or a class if it is expanded.

TRBJ2-3	NA	TRBV7-9	NA	TGTGCCAGCAGCTTAGCACAGCCTAGCACAGATACGCAGTATTTT	CASSLAQPSTDTQYF
TRBJ1-2	NA	TRBV5-1	TRBD1	TGCGCCAGCAGCTTGGGGGACAGGGTCTATGGCTACACCTTC	CASSLGDRVYGYTF
TRBJ1-1	NA	TRBV9	NA	TGTGCCAGCAGCGTAAATTTCAGGAGAACAACTGAAGCTTTCTTT	CASSVNFRRTTEAFF
TRBJ1-1	once	TRBV5-1	NA	TGCGCCAGCAGCTTGGGGGGTGCAGGTCTAAACACTGAAGCTTTCTTT	CASSLGGAGLNTEAFF
TRBJ1-3	NA	TRBV7-9	NA	TGTGCCAGCAGCTTACCGGGACGCAACTCTGGAAACACCATATATTTT	CASSLPGRNSGNTIYF
TRBJ2-5	NA	TRBV5-8	NA	TGTGCCAGCAGCCGTCGGACAGTCAAAGAGACCCAGTACTTC	CASSRRTVKETQYF
TRBJ1-1	few	TRBV18	NA	TGTGCCAGCTCATCCCAACAGGACACTGAAGCTTTCTTT	CASSSQQDTEAFF
TRBJ2-3	NA	TRBV7-3	NA	TGTGCCAGCAGCCCATGGCGCTCAAGCACAGATACGCAGTATTTT	CASSPWRSSTDTQYF
TRBJ2-2	NA	TRBV12-5	NA	TGTGCTAGTGCCGCCTTTAACACCGGGGAGCTGTTTTTT	CASAAFNTGELFF
TRBJ2-3	NA	TRBV7-2	TRBD2	TGTGCCAGCAGCCTGAAGCGGGAGACCTTGGATACGCAGTATTTT	CASSLKRETLDTQYF
TRBJ2-7	once	TRBV6-5	NA	TGTGCCAGCACCCCTCCGGGCAGATCCTACGAGCAGTACTTC	CASTPPGRSYEQYF
TRBJ1-1	NA	TRBV18	NA	TGTGCCAGCTCACCAGAAGCCCTCTGGAGTGGAGCTTTCTTT	CASSPEALWSGAFF
TRBJ2-7	NA	TRBV7-2	NA	TGTGCCAGCAAAACGTCCGGGAGGGGGCCCTACGAGCAGTACTTC	CASKTSGRGPYEQYF
TRBJ2-3	NA	TRBV11-2	TRBD2	TGTGCCAGCAGCTTCACGGGACTAGCGGGCACAGATACGCAGTATTTT	CASSFTGLAGTDTQYF
TRBJ1-1	NA	TRBV7-9	NA	TGTGCCAGCAGCCCTGAGAAGGGAAGAGCTTTCTTT	CASSPEKGRAFF
TRBJ1-3	few	TRBV4-2	NA	TGTGCCAGCAGCCAAGATCCTTCTGGGGACACCATATATTTT	CASSQDPSGDTIYF
TRBJ2-1	few	TRBV7-2	NA	TGTGCCAGCAGCTTCATCAATGAGCAGTTCTTC	CASSFINEQFF
TRBJ2-5	NA	TRBV27	TRBD2	TGTGCCAGCAGAAGACTAGCGGGGAGCCAAGAGACCCAGTACTTC	CASRRLAGSQETQYF
TRBJ2-4	NA	TRBV2	TRBD2	TGTGCCAGCAACGCAGCGGGAGTGGGGAACATTCAGTACTTC	CASNAAGVGNIQYF
TRBJ2-1	NA	TRBV7-8	TRBD2	TGTGCCAGCAGCCCAGGGACTAGCGGGAGGGCCGCGGGTCGGTTCTTC	CASSPGTSGRAAGRFF
TRBJ2-7	few	TRBV16	TRBD1	TGTGCCAGCAGCCAGGGACAGTGGGTTTCCTACGAGCAGTACTTC	CASSQGQWVSYEQYF
TRBJ2-1	NA	TRBV11-2	TRBD2	TGTGCCAGCAGCTGGGGCCTAGCGGGAGTTTCGTACAATGAGCAGTTCTTC	CASSWGLAGVSYNEQFF
TRBJ2-6	NA	TRBV2	NA	TGTGCCAGCATTCGGTCTCCGTTAGGCGGGGCCAACGTCCTGACTTTC	CASIRSPLGGANVLTF
TRBJ2-7	NA	TRBV5-1	TRBD1	TGCGCCAGCAGCCTCAACAGGGGAGACTACGAGCAGTACTTC	CASSLNRGDYEQYF
TRBJ1-1	NA	TRBV28	TRBD1	TGTGCCAGCAGTTCCATTGGACAGGGCGGCGACACTGAAGCTTTCTTT	CASSSIGQGGDTEAFF
TRBJ2-7	NA	TRBV28	TRBD1	TGTGCCAGCAGTTTATCGACAGGGGGTACGTACGAGCAGTACTTC	CASSLSTGGTYEQYF
TRBJ1-1	NA	TRBV27	NA	TGTGCCAGCAGTTTAAGGCTCTTGAACACTGAAGCTTTCTTT	CASSLRLLNTEAFF
TRBJ2-1	NA	TRBV5-4	TRBD2	TGTGCCAGCAGCTTGGGTGGCGGGGGATGGGACAATGAGCAGTTCTTC	CASSLGGGGWDNEQFF
TRBJ2-3	few	TRBV9	TRBD2	TGTGCCAGCAGCCCCGGGGGGGACATGACTACAGATACGCAGTATTTT	CASSPGGDMTTDTQYF
TRBJ2-7	many	TRBV7-9	TRBD2	TGTGCCAGCAGCCCCGGACTAGCGGGAGTAGAGGGCGAGCAGTACTTC	CASSPGLAGVEGEQYF
TRBJ1-3	NA	TRBV25-1	NA	TGTGCCAGCAGCCTCCCCGGGGGAAACACCATATATTTT	CASSLPGGNTIYF
TRBJ2-3	NA	TRBV7-2	NA	TGTGCCAGCAGCTTAGCCGGGGGCGGGAGTCCAGATACGCAGTATTTT	CASSLAGGGSPDTQYF
TRBJ1-1	NA	TRBV5-1	NA	TGTGCCAGCAGCTACTCCTCAAACCGGGGGACTGAAGCTTTCTTT	CASSYSSNRGTEAFF
TRBJ2-1	NA	TRBV7-3	TRBD2	TGTGCCAGCAGCTTAGCGGGAGGGCCCAATGAGCAGTTCTTC	CASSLAGGPNEQFF
TRBJ1-3	NA	TRBV18	NA	TGTGCCAGCTCACCATCGGGAGGGCTTGGAAACACCATATATTTT	CASSPSGGLGNTIYF